This T cell receptor beta chain was identified in a study of T cell responses to AZD1222 COVID-19 vaccine (dated by TCRdb to the early 2020s). Looking at the study overall: Because spike-specific TCR depth and breadth did not differ between the two schedules, AZD1222 recipients who got a second dose at roughly 4 weeks were pooled with those who got a second dose at roughly 12 weeks. A total of around 240 trial participants underwent TCR sequencing, of whom 207 received two doses of AZD1222 and about 26 received two doses of the MenACWY control vaccine. Trial participants were enrolled by age into 18-55, 56-69 and 70-plus year subgroups, with about 150, 28 and 57 TCR-sequenced participants respectively.

Notes on this clone: Which antigen it targets is not known. No much larger clone is present one base from it, and per-base qualities are unavailable.

V and J lose 0 bases and 4 bases, and a span of 13 bases separates them. Counted from cysteine to phenylalanine, this CDR3 has 16 amino acids. Of the read, only the CDR3 DNA is kept; its 48 bases are in frame from base 1. The germline V gene yields SGHAT for CDR1 and FQNNGV for CDR2. The CDR3 regions of human TCRbeta chains were analyzed by immunosequencing. On the study's bioinformatics: TCRs in the repertoires were matched against a reference library of SARS-CoV-2-specific TCRs that had been generated with the MIRA antigen-specificity platform. Breadth was defined as the fraction of unique TCRs that were SARS-CoV-2-associated. Depth was defined as the fraction of total T cells that were SARS-CoV-2-associated. Using the MIRA data, every spike-specific TCR was mapped to the spike region that the TCR reacted to and assigned to either a CD4 or a CD8 class. Log10-transformed breadth and depth values were compared by one-way ANOVA with Sidak's multiple comparisons tests. The source is immuneACCESS, and TCRdb retained only in-frame sequences with V and J called. Part of the clones is not carried over; for the studies checked, unresolved V genes explain less than half of this, and the remainder is unexplained. Clonal size and the V and J genes are those of that table, whereas D and trimming came from the DNA. In this sample the table shows 59,000 or so clones, about 86% of which occur a single time. The biggest ten clones account for approximately 10% of the sample.

This specimen's time point label, interpreted: baseline before first vaccination. Vaccinee samples were obtained from the UK trials COV001 and COV002, which included a single-blind randomized controlled phase 2/3 trial of AZD1222 (ChAdOx1 nCoV-19) in healthy adults. For TCRbeta chain sequencing, PBMC samples from trial participants were taken at day 0 and at day 28 after the second dose. Beyond this particular receptor, the publication reports: After two AZD1222 doses, spike-specific TCR breadth and depth were significantly higher than at day 0 and than in MenACWY recipients. Because no samples from the day 14 peak response were available, repertoires could be characterized only after the peak T cell response. Participants were mostly white British and included more females than males, and it was suggested by the authors that clonal diversity may have been underestimated. Conclusions about previously exposed vaccinees are limited, since just a handful of AZD1222 recipients were seropositive for SARS-CoV-2 at baseline. The 56-69-year group was small, and its depth increase did not reach significance, likely because of low power. The whole spike protein was spanned by vaccine-associated CD4 TCRs, and dominant responses were seen in regions 160-218 and 743-854. Reportedly, close to half of the unique spike-specific TCRs recognized epitopes lying outside the regions that are mutated in the B.1.351 and B.1.1.7 variants.

Here the chain combines TRBV11-2 and TRBJ2-1; TRBD2 could be the D gene, as 6 bases match. This TCR was sampled from an adult in good health. This sample comprised peripheral blood, obtained on day 0 of AZD1222 vaccination. CDR3 loop: CASSLDGRGPYNEQFF. The bases are TGTGCCAGCAGCTTAGATGGGCGGGGCCCTTACAATGAGCAGTTCTTC. The full variable domain, completed from the reference TRBV11-2 and TRBJ2-1 proteins outside the CDR3, reads EAGVAQSPRYKIIEKRQSVAFWCNPISGHATLYWYQQILGQGPKLLIQFQNNGVVDDSQLPKDRFSAERLKGVDSTLKIQPAKLEDSAVYLCASSLDGRGPYNEQFFGPGTRLTVL.